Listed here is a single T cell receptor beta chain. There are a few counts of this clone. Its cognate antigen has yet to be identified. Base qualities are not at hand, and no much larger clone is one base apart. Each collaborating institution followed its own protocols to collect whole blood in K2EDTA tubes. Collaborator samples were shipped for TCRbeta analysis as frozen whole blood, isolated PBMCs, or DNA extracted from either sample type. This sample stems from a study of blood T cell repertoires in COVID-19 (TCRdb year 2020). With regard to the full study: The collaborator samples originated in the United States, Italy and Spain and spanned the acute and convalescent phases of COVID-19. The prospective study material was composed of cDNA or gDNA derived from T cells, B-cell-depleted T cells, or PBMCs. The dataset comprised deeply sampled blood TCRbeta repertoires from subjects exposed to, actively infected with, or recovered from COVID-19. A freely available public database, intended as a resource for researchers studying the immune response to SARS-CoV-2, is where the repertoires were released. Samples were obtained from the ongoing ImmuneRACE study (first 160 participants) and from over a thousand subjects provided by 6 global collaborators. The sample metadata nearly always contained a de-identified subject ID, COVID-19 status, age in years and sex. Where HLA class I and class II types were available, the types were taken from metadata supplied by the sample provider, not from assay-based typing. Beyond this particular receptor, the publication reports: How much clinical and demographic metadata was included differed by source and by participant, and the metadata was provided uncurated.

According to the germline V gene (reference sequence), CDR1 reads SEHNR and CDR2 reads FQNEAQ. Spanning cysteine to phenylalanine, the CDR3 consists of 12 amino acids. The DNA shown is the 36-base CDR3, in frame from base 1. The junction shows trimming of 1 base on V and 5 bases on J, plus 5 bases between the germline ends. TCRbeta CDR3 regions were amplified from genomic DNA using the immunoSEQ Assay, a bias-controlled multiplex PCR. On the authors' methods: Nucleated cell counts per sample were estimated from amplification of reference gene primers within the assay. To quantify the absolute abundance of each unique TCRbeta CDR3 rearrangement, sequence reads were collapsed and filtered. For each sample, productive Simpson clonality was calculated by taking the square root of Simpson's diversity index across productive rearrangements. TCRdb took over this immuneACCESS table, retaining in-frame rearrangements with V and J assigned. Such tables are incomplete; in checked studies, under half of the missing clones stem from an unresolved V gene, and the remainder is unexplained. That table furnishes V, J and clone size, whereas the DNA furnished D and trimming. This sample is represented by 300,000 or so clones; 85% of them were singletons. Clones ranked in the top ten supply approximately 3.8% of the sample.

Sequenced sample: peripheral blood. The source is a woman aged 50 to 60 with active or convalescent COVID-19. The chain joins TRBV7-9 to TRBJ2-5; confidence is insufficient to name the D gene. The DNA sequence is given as TGTGCCAGCAGCTTAGAAGCGGAGACCCAGTACTTC. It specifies CASSLEAETQYF.